The 22 T cell receptor beta chains reported below all come from one sample, sequenced in a study of neoadjuvant anti-PD-1 for oral cavity cancer. Measured with immunoSEQ multiplex PCR; TCRdb has only the in-frame clones, and not every one. There are under 15,000 clones in the sample; roughly 69% occur only once, and around 2.2% lies in the top ten. The sample here was PBMCs, taken before nivolumab (anti-PD-1) treatment. These receptors all stem from a person aged 35-79 years with oral cavity squamous cell carcinoma.

J is TRBJ2-7 and V is TRBV6-5, with 10 bases aligning to TRBD1. The germline CDR1 and CDR2 sequences are MNHEY and SVGAGI. The CDR3 consists of 13 residues. The junction had 6 bases not matched to a gene; V was cut back by 10 bases and J by 3 bases. CDR3 DNA: TGTGCCACCAAGGACAGGGGGGGCTACGAGCAGTACTTC. It yields the protein CATKDRGGYEQYF.

In its sample, this clone was seen a few times. The chain employs TRBV7-8 and TRBJ1-2, with TRBD1 identical over 8 bases. The germline V gene encodes CDR1 SGHVS and CDR2 FQNEAQ. J gave up 7 bases and V 1 base, and 5 bases lay outside the gene matches. The CDR3 is made up of 14 amino acids. The CDR3 DNA follows: TGTGCCAGCAGCTTAGACGGACAGGGTACTGGCTACACCTTC. Encoded protein: CASSLDGQGTGYTF.

This clone was recorded a few times. The chain carries TRBV6-1 and TRBJ2-7; 8 nucleotides align to TRBD1. V lost 2 bases to trimming and J lost 4 bases; unmatched junction nucleotides: 4. Per the germline V gene, CDR1 is MNHNS and CDR2 is SASEGT. The CDR3 is 14 amino acids. CDR3 amino acids: CASSEPTGVYEQYF. CDR3 coding DNA: TGTGCCAGCAGTGAACCGACAGGGGTTTACGAGCAGTACTTC.

The chain combines TRBV10-1 with TRBJ1-1; D unclear. The CDR3 is made up of 12 amino acids. The germline CDR1 and CDR2 sequences are WNHNN and SYGVQD (reference sequence). V shed 1 base and J shed 7 bases, with 7 bases lying between them. The CDR3: CASSELIGEAFF. CDR3 nucleotides: TGCGCCAGCAGTGAGTTGATCGGTGAAGCTTTCTTT.

The chain recombines TRBV6-5 with TRBJ1-4; D unresolved. Trimming removed 2 bases at V and 7 bases at J, with 11 bases between. Germline V gives CDR1 MNHEY, CDR2 SVGAGI. The CDR3 extends over 14 amino acids. The CDR3: CASSYEYGREKLFF. The DNA of the CDR3 is TGTGCCAGCAGTTACGAGTATGGCCGTGAAAAACTGTTTTTT.

The rearrangement links TRBV5-1 to TRBJ1-2; D not resolved. The CDR3 totals 13 residues. V shed 3 bases and J shed 1 base, with 7 bases lying between them. Looked up from germline, CDR1 is SGHRS and CDR2 is YFSETQ. The CDR3 region is CASSWRLNYGYTF. CDR3 DNA: TGCGCCAGCAGCTGGAGGCTTAACTATGGCTACACCTTC. Full variable domain (remainder filled in from reference TRBV5-1 and TRBJ1-2): KAGVTQTPRYLIKTRGQQVTLSCSPISGHRSVSWYQQTPGQGLQFLFEYFSETQRNKGNFPGRFSGRQFSNSRSEMNVSTLELGDSALYLCASSWRLNYGYTFGSGTRLTVV.

The chain recombines TRBV28 with TRBJ1-5, with 8 bases lining up with TRBD1. Germline assignment: CDR1 MDHEN and CDR2 SYDVKM. The CDR3 has 17 amino acids. V lost 6 bases to trimming and J lost 0 bases; unmatched junction nucleotides: 10. The CDR3 region is CASSLDRDSYSNQPQHF. For the CDR3, the DNA is TGTGCCAGCAGCCTGGACAGGGACTCGTATAGCAATCAGCCCCAGCATTTT.

CDR3 DNA sequence: TGCAGCGTTCTCGCGGCCCGGGCGGCTTTCTTT. Protein: CSVLAARAAFF. The gene calls are TRBV29-1 and TRBJ1-1; D gene ambiguous. Germline loops: CDR1 SQVTM, CDR2 ANQGSEA. The CDR3 extends over 11 amino acids. Trimming left V 5 bases short and J 11 bases short, with 15 bases between.

This clone was seen only a few times. The chain combines TRBV4-2 with TRBJ2-2, with TRBD2 matching over 7 bases. J lost 3 bases, V lost 0 bases, and 7 bases had no gene match. Germline loops: CDR1 LGHNA, CDR2 YNFKEQ. This CDR3 is 17 amino acids long. Here the CDR3 DNA reads TGTGCCAGCAGCCAAGATTCCCTTGCGGGAGACACCGGGGAGCTGTTTTTT. This encodes CASSQDSLAGDTGELFF.

The chain couples TRBV19 to TRBJ1-2, with 7 bases aligning to TRBD1. The ends lost 1 base at V and 2 bases at J; junction bases unmatched: 4. The CDR3 sequence is 15 residues long. Per germline, CDR1 LNHDA and CDR2 SQIVND (reference sequence). CDR3 sequence reads: CASSIGGDSNYGYTF. Written as DNA, the CDR3 is TGTGCCAGTAGTATAGGTGGGGACAGCAACTATGGCTACACCTTC.

The chain combines TRBV10-2 with TRBJ1-1; maybe TRBD1 (5 bases). V lost 3 bases, J lost 7 bases, and 12 bases lay in between. Germline V gives CDR1 WSHSY, CDR2 SAAADI. The CDR3 sequence is 13 residues long. In DNA, the CDR3 is TGCGCCAGCAGTGACGGGACCGCTATTGAAGCTTTCTTT. As protein: CASSDGTAIEAFF.

The chain couples TRBV30 to TRBJ1-1; 9 bases align to TRBD1. V dropped 2 bases and J dropped 9; count of bases not matched to a gene: 7. CDR3 length equals 13 residues. The V gene's germline CDR1 is GTSNPN and CDR2 SVGIG (reference sequence). CDR3 residues: CAWSNPGQGKAFF. DNA of the CDR3: TGTGCCTGGAGTAACCCGGGACAGGGAAAAGCTTTCTTT.

This clone has more than one count but fewer than ten. This rearrangement joins TRBV4-1 to TRBJ1-4; 8 bases agree with TRBD1. J gave up 7 bases and V 1 base, and 5 bases lay outside the gene matches. The CDR3 length is 15 residues. Germline values: CDR1 MGHRA, CDR2 YSYEKL. The CDR3 loop is CASSQVWTGTEKLFF. The CDR3 nucleotides read TGCGCCAGCAGCCAAGTTTGGACAGGGACTGAAAAACTGTTTTTT.

The V call is TRBV7-2, the J call TRBJ1-6; 10 positions match TRBD1. This CDR3 contains 16 residues. CDR1 and CDR2 from the germline V gene are SGHTA and FQGNSA. V shed 4 bases, J shed 6 bases, and the junction held 6 bases outside the gene matches. The CDR3 is CASSSGQGGINSPLHF. CDR3 coding DNA: TGTGCCAGCAGCTCCGGACAGGGGGGGATTAATTCACCCCTCCACTTT. Supplemented by reference TRBV7-2 and TRBJ1-6, the full variable domain reads GAGVSQSPSNKVTEKGKDVELRCDPISGHTALYWYRQSLGQGLEFLIYFQGNSAPDKSGLPSDRFSAERTGGSVSTLTIQRTQQEDSAVYLCASSSGQGGINSPLHFGNGTRLTVT.

This clone was found a few times. This chain links TRBV7-6 with TRBJ2-3, with TRBD2 identical over 10 bases. The CDR3 contains 15 residues. Germline-derived CDR1 and CDR2 are SGHVS and FNYEAQ. J was trimmed by 0 bases and V by 5 bases; bases with no gene match: 2. The CDR3 DNA sequence: TGTGCCAGCAGCCCGACTAGCGGGAGCACAGATACGCAGTATTTT. It translates to CASSPTSGSTDTQYF.

This CDR3 is CASSPGPGWGNQPQHF. The DNA of the CDR3 is TGTGCCAGCTCGCCTGGACCTGGGTGGGGCAATCAGCCCCAGCATTTT. The chain recombines TRBV18 with TRBJ1-5; D is unclear. Germline lookup yields CDR1 KGHSH and CDR2 LQKENI. This CDR3 region has 16 residues. V gave up 6 bases and J gave up 2 bases, with 17 bases separating them.

V gene TRBV11-2 combines with J gene TRBJ2-1, with 9 bases matching TRBD2. V shed 4 bases, J shed 7 bases, and the junction held 2 bases outside the gene matches. The CDR3 is made up of 13 amino acids. The germline gives CDR1 SGHAT, CDR2 FQNNGV. For the CDR3, the DNA is TGTGCCAGCAGCTCCGGACTAGCGAATGAGCAGTTCTTC. As protein: CASSSGLANEQFF. Variable domain in full (rest from reference TRBV11-2 and TRBJ2-1): EAGVAQSPRYKIIEKRQSVAFWCNPISGHATLYWYQQILGQGPKLLIQFQNNGVVDDSQLPKDRFSAERLKGVDSTLKIQPAKLEDSAVYLCASSSGLANEQFFGPGTRLTVL.

This clone was observed once. The genes are TRBV7-8 and TRBJ2-5; TRBD1 matches at 7 bases. From germline, CDR1 is SGHVS and CDR2 FQNEAQ. The length of the CDR3 is 16 residues. Trimming cost V 0 bases and J 4 bases; bases outside gene matches: 8. The CDR3 bases are TGTGCCAGCAGCTTAGCATTTGGACAGGTCGGAGAGACCCAGTACTTC. Translation gives CASSLAFGQVGETQYF. The variable domain in full, with the rest retrieved from reference TRBV7-8 and TRBJ2-5, is GAGVSQSPRYKVAKRGQDVALRCDPISGHVSLFWYQQALGQGPEFLTYFQNEAQLDKSGLPSDRFFAERPEGSVSTLKIQRTQQEDSAVYLCASSLAFGQVGETQYFGPGTRLLVL.

This chain connects TRBV29-1 to TRBJ2-7; 13 bases match TRBD2. V lost 5 bases to trimming and J lost 6 bases; unmatched junction nucleotides: 7. The length of the CDR3 is 14 residues. CDR1 and CDR2 from the germline V gene are SQVTM and ANQGSEA. CDR3 in DNA: TGCAGCGTTCGGGGGACTAGCGGGAAAAGCGAGCAGTACTTC. It yields the protein CSVRGTSGKSEQYF.

This chain links TRBV5-1 with TRBJ2-1, with 14 bases aligning to TRBD2. CDR1 and CDR2 (germline): SGHRS, YFSETQ. V shed 5 bases, J shed 9 bases, and the junction held 7 bases outside the gene matches. The CDR3 consists of 15 residues. CDR3 sequence: CASRKGTSGGVEQFF. The DNA of the CDR3 is TGCGCCAGCAGAAAGGGGACTAGCGGGGGTGTTGAGCAGTTCTTC.

This chain uses TRBV27 with TRBJ1-6; D gene uncertain. In germline, CDR1 is MNHEY, CDR2 SMNVEV (reference sequence). V was shortened by 6 bases and J by 7 bases, with 13 bases between the two germline ends. The CDR3 length is 14 residues. The CDR3 DNA reads TGTGCCAGCAGCCCCGGGCGACGCAATTCACCCCTCCACTTT. Its protein product is CASSPGRRNSPLHF.

The DNA for the CDR3 is TGTGCCAGCAGTGAGGGAGGGAAATCCTACGAGCAGTACTTC. Translation: CASSEGGKSYEQYF. The chain uses TRBV25-1 and TRBJ2-7; 7 nucleotides line up with TRBD2. Germline values: CDR1 MGHDK, CDR2 SYGVNS. This CDR3 has 14 residues. V lost 3 bases, J lost 1 base, and 3 bases stayed unmatched.